The 2 T cell receptor beta chains below come from one sample, sequenced in a study of T-cell reconstitution after alpha-beta-depleted transplantation in children. Molecular barcoding with unique molecular identifiers was used for the TCRbeta library. TCRdb recomputed calls from the PCR reads with MiXCR, one row per CDR3 protein. This table has 440,000 or so distinct CDR3 sequences, about 40% appearing once. This material consisted of PBMCs, taken before TCRalphabeta/CD19-depleted stem cell transplant. The receptors were sampled from a girl aged 2 to 9 with aplastic anemia, due to receive a stem cell transplant.

The CDR3: CATSRDLADPGPVFF. The DNA for the CDR3 is TGTGCCACCAGCAGAGATCTGGCAGATCCCGGACCCGTGTTTTTT. The chain combines TRBV15 with TRBJ1-4; D call uncertain. V was trimmed by 0 bases and J by 15 bases, leaving 20 bases between them. Per the germline V gene, CDR1 is LNHNV and CDR2 is YYDKDF (reference sequence). This CDR3 spans 15 amino acids.

V is TRBV14 and J is TRBJ2-6, with D hard to call. The germline V gene has CDR1 SGHDN and CDR2 FVKESK. The CDR3 consists of 17 residues. Between the trimmed V and J ends, which lost 0 bases and 0 bases, there was a span of 9 bases. CDR3 amino acids: CASSQDSGISGANVLTF. Written as DNA, the CDR3 is TGTGCCAGCAGCCAAGATTCGGGCATCTCTGGGGCCAACGTCCTGACTTTC. Looking up the rest from reference TRBV14 and TRBJ2-6 gives the full variable domain: EAGVTQFPSHSVIEKGQTVTLRCDPISGHDNLYWYRRVMGKEIKFLLHFVKESKQDESGMPNNRFLAERTGGTYSTLKVQPAELEDSGVYFCASSQDSGISGANVLTFGAGSRLTVL.